This T cell receptor beta chain was captured in a study of blood T cell repertoires in COVID-19 (TCRdb year 2020). Looking at the study overall: The collaborator samples originated in the United States, Italy and Spain and spanned the acute and convalescent phases of COVID-19. HLA class I and class II types, where available, came from metadata supplied by the sample provider rather than from assay-based typing. The samples were drawn from the first 160 participants of the ongoing ImmuneRACE study and from about 1,200 subjects provided by 6 global collaborators. The prospective study material was composed of cDNA or gDNA derived from T cells, B-cell-depleted T cells, or PBMCs. A de-identified subject ID, COVID-19 status, age in years and sex were almost always included in the sample metadata. A freely available public database, intended as a resource for researchers studying the immune response to SARS-CoV-2, is where the repertoires were released. Subjects who had been exposed to COVID-19, were actively infected with it, or had recovered from it provided the deeply sampled blood TCRbeta repertoires that made up the dataset. On the study overall, not on this receptor specifically: The quantity of clinical and demographic metadata differed by source and by participant and was supplied without curation.

The CDR3 measures 17 amino acids from cysteine to phenylalanine. CDR3 DNA only is kept here, 51 bases in frame from base 1. The germline V gene (reference sequence) supplies CDR1 SEHNR and CDR2 FQNEAQ. The V end gives up 3 bases and the J end 2 bases, leaving 11 bases in the junction not matched to a gene. Participants in the prospective study were aged about 18 to 95 years, lived in some 24 United States geographic areas, and enrolled through a virtual design. To assign participants to cohorts, the prospective study relied on clinical history that participants themselves reported in a screening survey and a study questionnaire. For ImmuneRACE Cohort 3, a participant was defined as recovered based on two consecutive negative NP/OP PCR tests, clearance by a healthcare professional, or resolution of symptoms. Each participant in the prospective study had whole blood, serum and a nasopharyngeal or oropharyngeal swab collected by mobile phlebotomists. Over an approximately 2-month period, participants in the prospective study had the option of providing additional blood draws and questionnaires. Before DNA extraction, blood samples from the prospective study were shipped at room temperature or frozen.

TCRbeta CDR3 regions were amplified from genomic DNA using the immunoSEQ Assay, a bias-controlled multiplex PCR. The authors processed their data as follows. Within the assay, amplification of reference gene primers was used to estimate how many nucleated cells each sample contained. To quantify the absolute abundance of each unique TCRbeta CDR3 rearrangement, sequence reads were collapsed and filtered. For each sample, productive Simpson clonality was calculated as the square root of Simpson's diversity index across productive rearrangements. TCRdb holds this immuneACCESS table with in-frame rearrangements only. Some clones are missing; in checked studies, unresolved V genes explain under half, and the rest has no known cause. Clone size and V and J calls were adopted from that table, with D and trimming inferred from the DNA. In this sample the table shows fewer than 200,000 clones, approximately 78% of which occur a single time. About 18% of the sample is held by the ten biggest clonotypes.

With respect to this clone: Its antigen remains undetermined. Base qualities are not provided; no much larger clone lies one nucleotide away.

The rearranged chain carries TRBV7-9 and TRBJ2-7; TRBD1 matches 9 bases in the middle. The sequence was collected from a woman aged 45-60 years who had recovered from COVID-19. The sample was PBMCs or T cells enriched from blood (not recorded which). In nucleotide form, the sequence is TGTGCCAGCAGCTTCAAAGCGTCCGGGACAGGGCCCTACGAGCAGTACTTC. Its protein is CASSFKASGTGPYEQYF. With all but the CDR3 taken from the reference TRBV7-9 and TRBJ2-7 genes, the full variable domain is: DTGVSQNPRHKITKRGQNVTFRCDPISEHNRLYWYRQTLGQGPEFLTYFQNEAQLEKSRLLSDRFSAERPKGSFSTLEIQRTEQGDSAMYLCASSFKASGTGPYEQYFGPGTRLTVT.